The 12 T cell receptor beta chains below come from one sample, sequenced in a study of cytomegalovirus exposure and HLA in healthy donors (dated by TCRdb to the late 2010s). Receptor libraries were prepared by the immunoSEQ multiplex PCR assay. For the multiplex PCR, a mixture combining 60 forward primers for TCR Vbeta segments and 13 reverse primers for TCR Jbeta segments was used. TCRdb retrieved this table from immuneACCESS and kept in-frame rearrangements only. Not all clones are present; in checked studies, unresolved V genes account for under half, and no reason is known for the remainder. This sample is represented by around 100,000 clones; roughly 69% of them were singletons. The ten most abundant clones make up 3.5% to 4% of the sample. The sequenced material came from PBMCs. The receptors were gathered from a man between 25 and 39 years old in good health and CMV-seropositive.

The V call is TRBV6-5, the J call TRBJ1-6, with a possible D match to TRBD1 (5 bases). Germline values: CDR1 MNHEY, CDR2 SVGAGI. The CDR3 has 14 amino acids. V lost 2 bases and J lost 8, with 10 bases in between. CDR3 sequence: CASSYGGVYSPLHF. Written as DNA, the CDR3 is TGTGCCAGCAGTTACGGGGGGGTTTATTCACCCCTCCACTTT.

For the CDR3, the DNA is TGTGCCAGCAGCTTAGATCGGGACACCGGGGAGCTGTTTTTT. Encoded protein: CASSLDRDTGELFF. The rearrangement joins TRBV11-3 to TRBJ2-2; no clear D. Germline V gene sequence: CDR1 SGHNT, CDR2 YENEEA. Trimming cost V 0 bases and J 3 bases, with 5 bases left between them. The CDR3 is 14 amino acids. Looking up the rest from reference TRBV11-3 and TRBJ2-2 gives the full variable domain: EAGVVQSPRYKIIEKKQPVAFWCNPISGHNTLYWYLQNLGQGPELLIRYENEEAVDDSQLPKDRFSAERLKGVDSTLKIQPAELGDSAVYLCASSLDRDTGELFFGEGSRLTVL.

The gene calls are TRBV9 and TRBJ2-1; TRBD2 matches 8 bases. J lost 7 bases, V lost 4 bases, and 16 bases had no gene match. The CDR3 runs 17 residues. Germline-derived CDR1 and CDR2 are SGDLS and YYNGEE. In nucleotides, the CDR3 is TGTGCCAGCAGCCCGGATGAACGAGCGGGGGCGATAAATGAGCAGTTCTTC. Translated, it gives CASSPDERAGAINEQFF.

The chain employs TRBV5-1 and TRBJ2-3; 12 bases are a match to TRBD2. Germline CDR1 SGHRS, CDR2 YFSETQ. Trimming removed 4 bases from V and 6 bases from J; junction bases left unmatched: 9. This CDR3 spans 16 amino acids. The CDR3 DNA reads as TGCGCCAGCAGCCCGGGACTAGCGGGCTGGTATGATACGCAGTATTTT. This sequence encodes CASSPGLAGWYDTQYF.

The V gene is TRBV7-9, the J gene TRBJ1-1; TRBD1 matches 7 bases. V lost 5 bases, J lost 2 bases, and 11 bases stayed unmatched. The germline gives CDR1 SEHNR, CDR2 FQNEAQ (reference sequence). The CDR3 contains 16 residues. CDR3 sequence (DNA): TGTGCCAGCAGCGTTCCATTCGACAGGGTCAACACTGAAGCTTTCTTT. This translates into CASSVPFDRVNTEAFF. Together with reference TRBV7-9 and TRBJ1-1, the CDR3 gives the full variable domain: DTGVSQNPRHKITKRGQNVTFRCDPISEHNRLYWYRQTLGQGPEFLTYFQNEAQLEKSRLLSDRFSAERPKGSFSTLEIQRTEQGDSAMYLCASSVPFDRVNTEAFFGQGTRLTVV.

The rearrangement joins TRBV29-1 to TRBJ1-2; D might be TRBD1 (5 bases). V was pared by 5 bases and J by 1 base, with 11 bases between. The CDR3 spans 13 residues. Germline CDR1 SQVTM, CDR2 ANQGSEA. The CDR3 DNA reads as TGCAGCGTTATAACAGGAAATAACTATGGCTACACCTTC. It yields the protein CSVITGNNYGYTF.

This chain joins TRBV6-5 and TRBJ2-7; a weak D match, TRBD1 (6 bases). The CDR3 sequence is 15 residues long. The V gene's germline CDR1 is MNHEY and CDR2 SVGAGI. V was trimmed by 4 bases and J by 2 bases, leaving 15 bases between them. CDR3 nucleotides: TGTGCCAGCAGTTTCACGCAGGGGCACACCTACGAGCAGTACTTC. It yields the protein CASSFTQGHTYEQYF.

In its sample, this clone was seen once. The chain employs TRBV5-1 and TRBJ2-3, with TRBD2 matching over 10 bases. Germline V gene lookup returns CDR1 SGHRS and CDR2 YFSETQ. This CDR3 comprises 17 residues. V lost 4 bases and J lost 4; bases outside the gene matches: 12. The CDR3 DNA is TGCGCCAGCAGCATCCATGGGTCTAGCGGGGGCGCAGATACGCAGTATTTT. Translating gives CASSIHGSSGGADTQYF.

This clone was seen a few times. This sequence joins TRBV6-6 and TRBJ2-3; 7 bases are shared with TRBD2. The germline gives CDR1 MNHNY, CDR2 SVGAGI (reference sequence). The CDR3 sequence is 16 residues long. V was pared by 5 bases and J by 8 bases, with 16 bases of the junction left unmatched. The CDR3 reads CASSRAGLGVGGTQYF. The CDR3 DNA reads TGTGCCAGCAGTCGCGCAGGACTAGGGGTGGGGGGTACGCAGTATTTT.

The J gene is TRBJ2-3, the V gene TRBV5-6; possibly TRBD2 for D (7 bases). Trimming took off 2 bases at V and 7 bases at J, with 14 bases between the two ends. CDR3 length equals 14 residues. Germline-derived CDR1 and CDR2 are SGHDT and YYEEEE. The CDR3 sequence: CASSLGRGLNTQYF. The CDR3, as DNA: TGTGCCAGCAGCTTAGGGCGGGGGCTAAATACGCAGTATTTT. Full variable domain (rest looked up from reference TRBV5-6 and TRBJ2-3): DAGVTQSPTHLIKTRGQQVTLRCSPKSGHDTVSWYQQALGQGPQFIFQYYEEEERQRGNFPDRFSGHQFPNYSSELNVNALLLGDSALYLCASSLGRGLNTQYFGPGTRLTVL.

This clone was counted only a few times. The chain carries TRBV19 and TRBJ1-2; perhaps TRBD1 as D (6 bases). CDR3 length: 14 residues. The germline V gene encodes CDR1 LNHDA and CDR2 SQIVND (reference sequence). The V end was cut by 5 bases, the J end by 5 bases, with 15 bases between. The chain's CDR3 is CASSSRTASYGYTF. In DNA, the CDR3 is TGTGCCAGTAGTTCTCGGACAGCTTCATATGGCTACACCTTC.

This sequence joins TRBV5-1 and TRBJ2-2; D possibly corresponds to TRBD2 (6 bases). Trimming shortened V by 1 base and J by 7 bases, and 17 bases separated the two germline ends. This CDR3 is 16 amino acids long. The germline V gene encodes CDR1 SGHRS and CDR2 YFSETQ. The CDR3 DNA is TGCGCCAGCAGCTTGTCTGGTGGGGGGTCACACGGGGAGCTGTTTTTT. Translation: CASSLSGGGSHGELFF.